Below, one T cell receptor beta chain is given with its context. The antigen is undetermined. This record belongs to a study of PD-1 blockade in classical Hodgkin lymphoma. The study's findings and limits: Patients excluded were those beginning nivolumab under 1 year after ASCT.

CDR1 and CDR2 (germline): MNHNY, SVGAGI (reference sequence). The junction had 6 bases not matched to a gene; V was cut back by 0 bases and J by 5 bases. The length of the CDR3 is 16 residues. Described time point: cycle 4 day 1 (C4D1), after five to seven weeks of nivolumab. All the patients suffered relapse after autologous stem cell transplantation, and brentuximab vedotin exposure differed. TCRdb's table, derived via immunoSEQ multiplex PCR, lists solely in-frame clones and lacks some. The sample contains about 38,000 clones, more than 60% of which appear only once. The TCR originated in a human donor with classical Hodgkin lymphoma. This chain joins TRBV6-6 and TRBJ2-3; 9 bases align to TRBD2. This specimen consisted of peripheral blood mononuclear cells (PBMCs), obtained before the fourth cycle of nivolumab. The DNA of the CDR3 is TGTGCCAGCAGTTACTCCCTTGGTAGCGGGGGAGATACGCAGTATTTT. Its translation is CASSYSLGSGGDTQYF.